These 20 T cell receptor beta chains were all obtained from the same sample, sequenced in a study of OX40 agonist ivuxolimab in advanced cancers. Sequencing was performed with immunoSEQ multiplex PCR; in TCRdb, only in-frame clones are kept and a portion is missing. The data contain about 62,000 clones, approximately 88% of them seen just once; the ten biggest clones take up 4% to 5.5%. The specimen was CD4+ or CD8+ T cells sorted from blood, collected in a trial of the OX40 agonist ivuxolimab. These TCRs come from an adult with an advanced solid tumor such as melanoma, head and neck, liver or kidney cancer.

The CDR3 reads CASTLRETLGQPQHF. The DNA for the CDR3 is TGTGCCAGCACCCTCCGGGAAACTTTAGGTCAGCCCCAGCATTTT. The genes are TRBV6-5 and TRBJ1-5; no reliable D call. V was trimmed by 7 bases and J by 6 bases, leaving 19 bases between them. Germline CDR1 is MNHEY and CDR2 is SVGAGI. This CDR3 region has 15 residues.

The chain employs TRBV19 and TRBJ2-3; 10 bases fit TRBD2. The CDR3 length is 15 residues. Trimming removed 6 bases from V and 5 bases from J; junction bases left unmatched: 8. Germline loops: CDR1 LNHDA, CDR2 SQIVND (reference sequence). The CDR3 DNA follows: TGTGCCAGTAGGAAGCTAGCGGGGGCCAAAGATACGCAGTATTTT. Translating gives CASRKLAGAKDTQYF.

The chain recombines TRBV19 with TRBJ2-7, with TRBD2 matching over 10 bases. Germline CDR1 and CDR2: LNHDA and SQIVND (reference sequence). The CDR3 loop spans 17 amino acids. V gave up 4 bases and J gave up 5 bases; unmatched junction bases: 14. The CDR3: CASSKLRFGTSADEQYF. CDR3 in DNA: TGTGCCAGTAGTAAGTTACGATTCGGGACTAGCGCGGACGAGCAGTACTTC.

CDR3 protein: CATSRDRAEDRGGYTF. The CDR3 DNA follows: TGTGCCACCAGCAGAGATCGGGCAGAGGACCGGGGGGGCTACACCTTC. The chain is built from TRBV15 and TRBJ1-2; maybe TRBD1 (5 bases). Germline loops: CDR1 LNHNV, CDR2 YYDKDF (reference sequence). The V and J ends lost 0 bases and 8 bases respectively, with 19 bases between them. The CDR3 consists of 16 residues.

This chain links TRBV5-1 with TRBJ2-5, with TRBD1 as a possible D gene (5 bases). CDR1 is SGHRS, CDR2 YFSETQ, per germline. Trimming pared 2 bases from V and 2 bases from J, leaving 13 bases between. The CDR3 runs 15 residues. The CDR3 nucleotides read TGCGCCAGCAGCTTATTAAGACAGATTCAAGAGACCCAGTACTTC. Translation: CASSLLRQIQETQYF.

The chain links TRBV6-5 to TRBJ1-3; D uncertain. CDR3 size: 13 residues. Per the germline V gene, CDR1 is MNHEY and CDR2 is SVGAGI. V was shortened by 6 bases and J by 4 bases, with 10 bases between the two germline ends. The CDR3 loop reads CASRPEMGNTIYF. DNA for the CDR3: TGTGCCAGCAGACCCGAGATGGGAAACACCATATATTTT.

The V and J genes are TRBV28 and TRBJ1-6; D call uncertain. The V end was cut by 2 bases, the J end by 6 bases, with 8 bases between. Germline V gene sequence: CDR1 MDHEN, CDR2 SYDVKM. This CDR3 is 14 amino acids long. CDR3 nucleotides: TGTGCCAGCAGTTTAAGGGTTCTTAATTCACCCCTCCACTTT. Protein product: CASSLRVLNSPLHF.

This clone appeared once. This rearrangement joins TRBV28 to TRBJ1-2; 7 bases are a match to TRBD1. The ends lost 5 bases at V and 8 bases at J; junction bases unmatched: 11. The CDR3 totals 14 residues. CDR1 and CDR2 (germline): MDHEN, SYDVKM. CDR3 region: CASSRDRAIGGYTF. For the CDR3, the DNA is TGTGCCAGCAGTCGCGACAGGGCGATAGGCGGCTACACCTTC.

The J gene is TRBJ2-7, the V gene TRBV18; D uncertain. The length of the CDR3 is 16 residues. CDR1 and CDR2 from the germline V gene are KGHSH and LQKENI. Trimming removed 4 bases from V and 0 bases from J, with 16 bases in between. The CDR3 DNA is TGTGCCAGCTCACTTTCACCGGGTCCTAGCTCCTACGAGCAGTACTTC. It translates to CASSLSPGPSSYEQYF.

The CDR3 coding sequence is TGTGCCATCAGCCTCACGGACAGGGGGAACACTGAAGCTTTCTTT. This sequence encodes CAISLTDRGNTEAFF. This chain joins TRBV10-3 and TRBJ1-1; 9 nucleotides match TRBD1. V dropped 6 bases and J dropped 1; count of bases not matched to a gene: 6. The germline gives CDR1 ENHRY, CDR2 SYGVKD. The CDR3 is 15 residues long.

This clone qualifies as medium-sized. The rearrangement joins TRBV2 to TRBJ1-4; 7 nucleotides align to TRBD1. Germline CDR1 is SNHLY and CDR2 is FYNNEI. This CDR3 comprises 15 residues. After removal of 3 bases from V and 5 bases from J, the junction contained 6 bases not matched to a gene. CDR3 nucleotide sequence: TGTGCCAGCAGTGATGAACAGGGGTGGAATGAAAAACTGTTTTTT. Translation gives CASSDEQGWNEKLFF. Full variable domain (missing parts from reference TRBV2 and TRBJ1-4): EPEVTQTPSHQVTQMGQEVILRCVPISNHLYFYWYRQILGQKVEFLVSFYNNEISEKSEIFDDQFSVERPDGSNFTLKIRSTKLEDSAMYFCASSDEQGWNEKLFFGSGTQLSVL.

The CDR3 DNA is TGTGCCAGCACAAAGGGAGAGACCCAGTACTTC. Its protein is CASTKGETQYF. The chain is built from TRBV6-1 and TRBJ2-5; D unclear. V lost 7 bases to trimming and J lost 4 bases, with 7 bases between them. Looked up from germline, CDR1 is MNHNS and CDR2 is SASEGT. The CDR3 length is 11 residues.

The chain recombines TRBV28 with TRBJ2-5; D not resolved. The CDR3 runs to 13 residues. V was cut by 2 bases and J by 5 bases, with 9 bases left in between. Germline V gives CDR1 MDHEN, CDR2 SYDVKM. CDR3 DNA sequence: TGTGCCAGCAGTTTAGAGTTCGCGGAGACCCAGTACTTC. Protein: CASSLEFAETQYF.

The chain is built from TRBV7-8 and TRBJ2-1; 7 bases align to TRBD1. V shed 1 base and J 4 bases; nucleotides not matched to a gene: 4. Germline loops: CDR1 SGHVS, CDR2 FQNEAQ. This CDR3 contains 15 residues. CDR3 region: CASSLEGGIYNEQFF. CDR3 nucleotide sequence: TGTGCCAGCAGCTTAGAAGGGGGCATATACAATGAGCAGTTCTTC. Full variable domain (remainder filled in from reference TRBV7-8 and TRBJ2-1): GAGVSQSPRYKVAKRGQDVALRCDPISGHVSLFWYQQALGQGPEFLTYFQNEAQLDKSGLPSDRFFAERPEGSVSTLKIQRTQQEDSAVYLCASSLEGGIYNEQFFGPGTRLTVL.

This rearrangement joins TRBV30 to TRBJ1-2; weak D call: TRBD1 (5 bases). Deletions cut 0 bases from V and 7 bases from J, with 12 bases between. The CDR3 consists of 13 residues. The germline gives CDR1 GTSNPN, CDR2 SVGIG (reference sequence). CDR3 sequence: CAWSVLGVRGYTF. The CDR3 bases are TGTGCCTGGAGTGTACTAGGGGTCCGTGGCTACACCTTC. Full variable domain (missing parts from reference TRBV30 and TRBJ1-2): SQTIHQWPATLVQPVGSPLSLECTVEGTSNPNLYWYRQAAGRGLQLLFYSVGIGQISSEVPQNLSASRPQDRQFILSSKKLLLSDSGFYLCAWSVLGVRGYTFGSGTRLTVV.

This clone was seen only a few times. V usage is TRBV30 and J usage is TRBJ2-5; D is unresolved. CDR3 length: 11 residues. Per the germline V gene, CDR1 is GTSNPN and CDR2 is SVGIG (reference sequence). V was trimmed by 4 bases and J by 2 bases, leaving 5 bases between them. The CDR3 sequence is CAWKGQETQYF. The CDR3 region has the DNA TGTGCCTGGAAAGGTCAAGAGACCCAGTACTTC.

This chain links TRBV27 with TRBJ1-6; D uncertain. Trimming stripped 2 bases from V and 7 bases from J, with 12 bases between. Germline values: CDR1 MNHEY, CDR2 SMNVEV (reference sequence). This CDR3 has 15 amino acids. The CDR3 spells CASSLRNRGNSPLHF. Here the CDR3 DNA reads TGTGCCAGCAGTTTACGAAACCGGGGAAATTCACCCCTCCACTTT.

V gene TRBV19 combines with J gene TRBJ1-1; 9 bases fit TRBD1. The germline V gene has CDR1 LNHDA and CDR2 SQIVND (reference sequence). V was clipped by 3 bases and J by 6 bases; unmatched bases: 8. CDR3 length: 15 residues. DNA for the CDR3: TGTGCCAGTAGTATTCCCGGGACAGGGATCGCTGAAGCTTTCTTT. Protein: CASSIPGTGIAEAFF.

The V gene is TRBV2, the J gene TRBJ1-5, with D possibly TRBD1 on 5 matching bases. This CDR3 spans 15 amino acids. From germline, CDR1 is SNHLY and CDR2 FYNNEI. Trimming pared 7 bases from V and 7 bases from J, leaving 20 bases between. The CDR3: CASIRDGPGGQPQHF. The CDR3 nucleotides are TGTGCCAGCATTCGTGACGGTCCGGGGGGGCAGCCCCAGCATTTT.

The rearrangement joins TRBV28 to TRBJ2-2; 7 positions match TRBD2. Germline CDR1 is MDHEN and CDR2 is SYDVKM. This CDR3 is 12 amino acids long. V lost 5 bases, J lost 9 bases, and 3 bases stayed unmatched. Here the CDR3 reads CASSGEGRELFF. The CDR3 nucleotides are TGTGCCAGCAGTGGGGAGGGTCGGGAGCTGTTTTTT.